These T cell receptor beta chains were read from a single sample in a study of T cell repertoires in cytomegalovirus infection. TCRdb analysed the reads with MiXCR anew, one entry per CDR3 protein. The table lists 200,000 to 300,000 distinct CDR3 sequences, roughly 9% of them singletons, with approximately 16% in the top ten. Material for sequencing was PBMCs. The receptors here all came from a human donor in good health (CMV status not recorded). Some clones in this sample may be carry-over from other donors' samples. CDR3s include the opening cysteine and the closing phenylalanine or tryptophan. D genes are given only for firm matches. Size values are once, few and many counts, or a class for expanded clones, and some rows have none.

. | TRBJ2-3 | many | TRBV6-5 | TGTGCCAGCAGTTACCAAACAGGTGACACAGATACGCAGTATTTT | CASSYQTGDTDTQYF
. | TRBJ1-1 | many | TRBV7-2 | TGTGCCAGCAGCTCCTCGCGGGGGAGCACTGAAGCTTTCTTT | CASSSSRGSTEAFF
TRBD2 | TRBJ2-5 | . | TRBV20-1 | TGCAGTGCAGGGCTAGCGGGGTTCCAAGAGACCCAGTACTTC | CSAGLAGFQETQYF
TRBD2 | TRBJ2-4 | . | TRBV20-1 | TGCAGTGCTAAGACTAGCGGGGTTGACAAAAACATTCAGTACTTC | CSAKTSGVDKNIQYF
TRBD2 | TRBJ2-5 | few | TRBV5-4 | TGTGCCAGCAGCTTGGCCGGTCGGGGGGAAGAGACCCAGTACTTC | CASSLAGRGEETQYF
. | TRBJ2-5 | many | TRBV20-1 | TGCAGTGCTAGGGGGGGATCCAGGACCCAGTACTTC | CSARGGSRTQYF
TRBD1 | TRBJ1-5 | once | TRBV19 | TGTGCCAGTAGTAACCTACAGGGGACTCAGCCCCAGCATTTT | CASSNLQGTQPQHF
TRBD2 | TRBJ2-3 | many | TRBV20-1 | TGCAGTGCTAGCCCCCTAACGGGAGGGACGGTTGATACGCAGTATTTT | CSASPLTGGTVDTQYF
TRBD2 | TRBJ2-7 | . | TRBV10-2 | TGCGCCAGCAGTTGGTCTAGCGGTAAGGCCTACGAGCAGTACTTC | CASSWSSGKAYEQYF
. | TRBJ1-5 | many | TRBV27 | TGTGCCAGCAGCGCCTCCGGGACGGAGTATAGCAATCAGCCCCAGCATTTT | CASSASGTEYSNQPQHF
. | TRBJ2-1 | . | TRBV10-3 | TGTGCCATCAGTGGGGGTGTGGGGCCTTCCGGTCGCTACAATGAGCAGTTCTTC | CAISGGVGPSGRYNEQFF
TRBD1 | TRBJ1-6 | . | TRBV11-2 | TGTGCCAGCAGCGAACGCAACCGGGACAGGGGACTACTCTCCTATAATTCACCCCTCCACTTT | CASSERNRDRGLLSYNSPLHF
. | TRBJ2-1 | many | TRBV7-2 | TGTGCCAGCAGCTTAACGGGGAAACTCTACAATGAGCAGTTCTTC | CASSLTGKLYNEQFF
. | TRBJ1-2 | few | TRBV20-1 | TGCAGCGCCAATGAAGGAGTATATGGCTACACCTTC | CSANEGVYGYTF
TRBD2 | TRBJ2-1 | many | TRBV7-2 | TGTGCCAGCAGCTTAGAAATAGGACTAGCGGGGAATGAGCAGTTCTTC | CASSLEIGLAGNEQFF
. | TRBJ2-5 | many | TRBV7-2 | TGTGCCAGCAGCTTAGTTTCGGGAGAGACCCAGTACTTC | CASSLVSGETQYF
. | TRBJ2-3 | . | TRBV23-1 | TGCGCCAGCAGTCCCGGACGGAGGACTAGCACAGATACGCAGTATTTT | CASSPGRRTSTDTQYF
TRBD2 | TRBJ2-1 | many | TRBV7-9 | TGTGCCAGCAGCCTTGGGACTAGCGGGAGAAATGAGCAGTTCTTC | CASSLGTSGRNEQFF
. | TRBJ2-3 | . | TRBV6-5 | TGTGCCAGCAAAGATCGGTGGGGCGCGTATTTT | CASKDRWGAYF
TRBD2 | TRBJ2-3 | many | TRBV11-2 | TGTGCCAGCAGCTTAAAAATATCGCTAGCGGGAGATACGCAGTATTTT | CASSLKISLAGDTQYF
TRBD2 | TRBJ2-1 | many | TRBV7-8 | TGTGCCAGCAGCTTAGCCGGGACTAGCGGGGTCGGCAGACCGTTCTTC | CASSLAGTSGVGRPFF
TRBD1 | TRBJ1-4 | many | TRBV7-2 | TGTGCCAGCAGCTTGGCCGGGACAGGGATTGAAAAACTGTTTTTT | CASSLAGTGIEKLFF
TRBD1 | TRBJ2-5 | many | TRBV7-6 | TGTGCCAGCAGCTTAGCTGGACAGGGGAAAGAGACCCAGTACTTC | CASSLAGQGKETQYF
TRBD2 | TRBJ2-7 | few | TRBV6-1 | TGTGCCAGCAGGTGGACTAGCGGGAGTTTTGCCGAGCAGTACTTC | CASRWTSGSFAEQYF
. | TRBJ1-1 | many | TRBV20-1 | TGCAGTGCTACCCGGGGACGGCAGAACACTGAAGCTTTCTTT | CSATRGRQNTEAFF
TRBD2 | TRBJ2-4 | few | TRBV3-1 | TGTGCCAGCAGCCAAGGTCCAAGGACTAGCGGGATAGCCAAAAACATTCAGTACTTC | CASSQGPRTSGIAKNIQYF